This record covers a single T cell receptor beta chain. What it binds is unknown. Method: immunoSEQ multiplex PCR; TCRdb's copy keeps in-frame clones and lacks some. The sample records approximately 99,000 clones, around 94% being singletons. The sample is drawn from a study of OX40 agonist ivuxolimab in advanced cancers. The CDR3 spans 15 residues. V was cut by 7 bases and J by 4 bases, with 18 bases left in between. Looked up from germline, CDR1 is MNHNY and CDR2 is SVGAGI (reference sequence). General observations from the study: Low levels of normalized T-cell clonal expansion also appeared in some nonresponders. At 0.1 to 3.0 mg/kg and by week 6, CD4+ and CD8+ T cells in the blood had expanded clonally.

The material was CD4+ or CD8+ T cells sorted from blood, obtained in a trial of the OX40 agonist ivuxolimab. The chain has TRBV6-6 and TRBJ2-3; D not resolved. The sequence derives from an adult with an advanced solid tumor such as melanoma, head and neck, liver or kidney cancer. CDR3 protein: CASTLSTRTADTQYF. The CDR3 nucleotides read TGTGCCAGCACATTATCGACCCGTACCGCAGATACGCAGTATTTT.